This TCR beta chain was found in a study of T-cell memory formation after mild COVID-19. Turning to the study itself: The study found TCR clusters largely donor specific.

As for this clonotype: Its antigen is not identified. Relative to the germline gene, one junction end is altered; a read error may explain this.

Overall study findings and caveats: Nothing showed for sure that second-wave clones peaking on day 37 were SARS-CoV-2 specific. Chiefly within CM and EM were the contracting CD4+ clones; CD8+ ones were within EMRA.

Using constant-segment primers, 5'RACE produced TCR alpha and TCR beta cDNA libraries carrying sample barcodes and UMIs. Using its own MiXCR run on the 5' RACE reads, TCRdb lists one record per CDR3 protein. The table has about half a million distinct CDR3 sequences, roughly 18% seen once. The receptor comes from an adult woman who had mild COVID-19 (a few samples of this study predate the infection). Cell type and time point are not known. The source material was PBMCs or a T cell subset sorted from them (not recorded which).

The DNA for the CDR3 is TGTGCCAGCAGTTACTCAGGGGACTTAGCCTTC. Translating it yields CASSYSGDLAF. The chain links TRBV6-5 to TRBJ2-1, with D perhaps matching TRBD2 (6 bases). The CDR3 covers 11 residues. Germline V gene lookup returns CDR1 MNHEY and CDR2 SVGAGI.